This T cell receptor (beta chain) was recovered during a study of T cell clusters in autoimmune cytopenias. TRB was amplified from about 270 ng of peripheral blood genomic DNA per sample. TRB was amplified by touch-down multiplex PCR, primer pools A and B combined. After re-calling the multiplex PCR reads, TCRdb lists one entry per CDR3 protein, DNA absent. The sample includes about 8,100 distinct CDR3 sequences. The CDR3 length is 15 residues. CDR1 and CDR2 (germline): DFQATT, SNEGSKA (reference sequence). The clonotype originates from a human donor with an autoimmune cytopenia or autoimmune hepatitis (not recorded which). The gene calls are TRBV20-1 and TRBJ2-1; TCRdb's D gene call, TRBD1, goes unchecked for lack of DNA. The sample taken for sequencing was peripheral blood. CDR3: CSASLGGPKDNEQFF.